Described below is a single T cell receptor beta chain sequence and its context. The antigen remains undetermined. After removal of 6 bases from V and 0 bases from J, the junction contained 4 bases not matched to a gene. The CDR3 extends over 15 amino acids. In germline, CDR1 is SNHLY, CDR2 FYNNEI. The sort gate was single viable CD3+CD4+CD8-CD45RO+ cells for memory CD4+ T cells. Serostatus was set by detecting CMV pp150, pp28, p38, p52 IgG. This entry belongs to a study of memory CD4+ T cells and cytomegalovirus serostatus. The study, taken as a whole, reports: Suggested: most of the CMV-linked TCR signature lies in CD4+ memory cells. A US-trained random forest predicted CMV serostatus with median AUC roughly 0.9.

Here immunoSEQ multiplex PCR was the method, and the copy in TCRdb shows in-frame clones only, minus some. The sample has approximately 60,000 clones; about 81% are singletons. This TCR came from an adult in good health and CMV-seronegative. This chain connects TRBV2 to TRBJ2-3, with 9 bases matching TRBD2. The source material was memory CD4+ T cells from blood. The CDR3 DNA is TGTGCCAGCAGGGCCCTAGCGGGAAGCACAGATACGCAGTATTTT. Residues: CASRALAGSTDTQYF.